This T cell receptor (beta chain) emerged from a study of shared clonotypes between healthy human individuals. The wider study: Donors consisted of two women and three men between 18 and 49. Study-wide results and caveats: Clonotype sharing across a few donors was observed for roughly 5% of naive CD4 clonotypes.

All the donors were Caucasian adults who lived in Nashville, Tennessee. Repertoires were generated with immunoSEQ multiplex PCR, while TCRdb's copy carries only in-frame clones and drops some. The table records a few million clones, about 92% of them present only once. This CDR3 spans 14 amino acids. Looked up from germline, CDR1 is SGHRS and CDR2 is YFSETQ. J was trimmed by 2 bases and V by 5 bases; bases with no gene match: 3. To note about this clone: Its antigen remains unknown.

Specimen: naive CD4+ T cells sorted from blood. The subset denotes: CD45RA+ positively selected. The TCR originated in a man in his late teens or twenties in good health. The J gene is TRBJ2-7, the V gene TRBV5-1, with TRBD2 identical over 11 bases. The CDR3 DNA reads TGCGCCAGCAGACTAGCGGGAGTTCCCTACGAGCAGTACTTC. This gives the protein CASRLAGVPYEQYF.